This TCR beta chain was recorded in a study of T cells in Graves' hyperthyroidism and ophthalmopathy. Study context: Once the initial diagnosis was made, peripheral blood was obtained before any treatment.

Losses at the gene ends were 4 bases for V and 8 bases for J; bases not matched to a gene: 11. CDR3 size: 15 residues. Germline V gene lookup returns CDR1 SGHAT and CDR2 FQNNGV. Findings and limits, study-wide: Peripheral blood also featured most of the thyroid clonotypes expanded above 0.001. Classification by a 13 V-J model distinguished ophthalmopathy from stable hyperthyroidism.

This clonotype was counted at least ten times. Its antigen is as yet unknown. TCR beta CDR3 regions were amplified from RNA transcripts. HTBI primers were the set used in a first-round RT-PCR of the TCR CDR3. Each CDR3 protein gets one entry after TCRdb re-called the multiplex PCR reads with MiXCR. The repertoire includes about 700,000 distinct CDR3 sequences, approximately 15% of them detected once, and roughly 10% sits in the top ten. Source material: blood. V gene TRBV11-2 combines with J gene TRBJ2-1, with 7 bases fitting TRBD1. The sequence came from a woman aged 18-30 years with Graves' hyperthyroidism. The CDR3 sequence is CASSSFADRYDEQFF. Here the CDR3 DNA reads TGTGCCAGCAGCTCCTTCGCGGACAGGTACGATGAGCAGTTCTTC.